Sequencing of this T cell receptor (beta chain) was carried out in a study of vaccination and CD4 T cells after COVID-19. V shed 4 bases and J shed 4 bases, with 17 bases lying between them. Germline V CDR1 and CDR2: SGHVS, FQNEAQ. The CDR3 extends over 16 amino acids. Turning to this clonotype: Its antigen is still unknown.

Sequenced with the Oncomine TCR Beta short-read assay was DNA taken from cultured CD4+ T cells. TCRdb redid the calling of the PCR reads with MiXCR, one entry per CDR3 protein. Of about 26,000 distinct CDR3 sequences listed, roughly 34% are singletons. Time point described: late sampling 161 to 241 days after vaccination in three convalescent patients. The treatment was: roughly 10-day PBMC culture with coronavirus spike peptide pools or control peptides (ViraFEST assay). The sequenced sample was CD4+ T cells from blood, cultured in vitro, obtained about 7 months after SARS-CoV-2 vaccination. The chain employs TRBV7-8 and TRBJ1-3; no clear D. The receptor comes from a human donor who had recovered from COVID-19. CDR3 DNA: TGTGCCAGCAGCTCAGAGAGGGTGCAGGCGGGAAACACCATATATTTT. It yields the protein CASSSERVQAGNTIYF.